Listed below are T cell receptor beta chains from one sample, sequenced in a study of lymphopenia after photon versus proton radiotherapy. Method: immunoSEQ multiplex PCR; TCRdb's copy keeps in-frame clones and lacks some. Here the sample spans more than 25,000 clones, roughly nine tenths being singletons. The sequenced sample was peripheral blood, obtained from a patient treated with photon-based radiotherapy. The receptor source for this set is a woman aged 50 to 65 with pancreatic cancer. CDR3s include the opening cysteine and the closing phenylalanine or tryptophan. A D gene is named only where the DNA matches it firmly. The size field is filled for only some rows; it gives once, few, many or a size class.

>.|TRBV7-9|TRBJ2-7|.
TGTGCCAGCAGCTCTGGGGCAGGGGCGCGCGAGCAGTACTTC
CASSSGAGAREQYF
>.|TRBV23-1|TRBJ1-1|.
TGCGCCAGCAGTCAATACCACGGGACCGCATCTGATGCTTTCTTT
CASSQYHGTASDAFF
>.|TRBV6-6|TRBJ2-3|once
TGTGCCAGCAGTTACTGTCGGGATAGTTTATGCGATACGCAGTATTTT
CASSYCRDSLCDTQYF
>.|TRBV9|TRBJ1-1|.
TGTGCCAGCAGCGCGGGGGGCTCTGACACTGAAGCTTTCTTT
CASSAGGSDTEAFF
>.|TRBV18|TRBJ2-7|.
TGTGCCAGCTCACCGCCAGCTTCTAAATACGGCGAGCAGTACTTC
CASSPPASKYGEQYF
>TRBD2|TRBV30|TRBJ2-5|.
TGTGCCTGGAGTCGACTAGCGGGCGGAGAGACCCAGTACTTC
CAWSRLAGGETQYF
>.|TRBV19|TRBJ1-2|.
TGTGCCAGTAGTATAGTTGGAGGGAACTATGGCTACACCTTC
CASSIVGGNYGYTF
>.|TRBV14|TRBJ1-1|.
TGTGCCAGCAGCCAAGCAGGGATGAACACTGAAGCTTTCTTT
CASSQAGMNTEAFF
>TRBD1|TRBV7-9|TRBJ1-1|.
TGTGCCAGCAGGGCAGGACAGGGAGGGACTGAAGCCTTCTTT
CASRAGQGGTEAFF
>.|TRBV4-1|TRBJ2-2|.
TGCGCCAGCAGCCAAGTCGATTTGGGATGGGTAACCGGGGAGCTGTTTTTT
CASSQVDLGWVTGELFF
>TRBD1|TRBV4-3|TRBJ2-7|.
TGCGCCAGCAGCCAAGATACCGGACAGGGCTACAACGAGCAGTACTTC
CASSQDTGQGYNEQYF
>TRBD1|TRBV5-6|TRBJ2-5|.
TGTGCCAGCAGCCTGGGACAGGGCGGTTCAGAGACCCAGTACTTC
CASSLGQGGSETQYF
>TRBD1|TRBV27|TRBJ2-4|.
TGTGCCAGCAGTAAACAGACAGGGGGCTCAAACATTCAGTACTTC
CASSKQTGGSNIQYF
>.|TRBV29-1|TRBJ2-7|.
TGCAGCGCTACAGGGGGGGAAACCTACGAGCAGTACTTC
CSATGGETYEQYF
>TRBD2|TRBV27|TRBJ2-1|.
TGTGCCAGCAGTGCCCCGACTAGCGGGACTTACAATGAGCAGTTCTTC
CASSAPTSGTYNEQFF
>.|TRBV5-4|TRBJ2-6|.
TGTGCCAGCAGCTTGGACACCTCTGGGGCCAACGTCCTGACTTTC
CASSLDTSGANVLTF
>.|TRBV7-9|TRBJ2-1|.
TGTGCCAGCAGCTTAGTTCGCGGGTCGTCCTACAATGAGCAGTTCTTC
CASSLVRGSSYNEQFF
>.|TRBV6-1|TRBJ1-2|.
TGTGCCAGCAGTGAGGCTCCAGGAGGCTATTATGGCTACACCTTC
CASSEAPGGYYGYTF
>TRBD1|TRBV12-5|TRBJ2-2|.
TGTGCTAGTGGTTTGACAGGGGGCACCGGGGAGCTGTTTTTT
CASGLTGGTGELFF
>.|TRBV27|TRBJ2-1|.
TGTGCCAGCAGTGAAGGCCAGGCAGGTGAGCAGTTCTTC
CASSEGQAGEQFF
>.|TRBV30|TRBJ1-5|.
TGTGCCTGGAGCGCCGGGACCATCAATCAGCCCCAGCATTTT
CAWSAGTINQPQHF
>TRBD1|TRBV5-4|TRBJ2-7|.
TGTGCCAGCAGCTTGCGTCAGACAGGGGGCCGCTACGAGCAGTACTTC
CASSLRQTGGRYEQYF
>.|TRBV10-1|TRBJ2-7|.
TGCGCCAGCAGTGAGGGAAGGCGCTACGAGCAGTACTTC
CASSEGRRYEQYF
>.|TRBV2|TRBJ1-6|.
TGTGCCAGCAGAGAGCCAGGGCCGAATTCACCCCTCCACTTT
CASREPGPNSPLHF
>.|TRBV6-6|TRBJ1-1|.
TGTGCCAGCAGCGAGGGAGCTCTCGGAGCTTTCTTT
CASSEGALGAFF
>.|TRBV5-1|TRBJ2-3|.
TGCGCCAGCAGCTTGGGCTTAGGGGGGACAGATACGCAGTATTTT
CASSLGLGGTDTQYF
>.|TRBV11-2|TRBJ2-7|.
TGTGCCAGCAGCTCGAACGACGAGCAGTACTTC
CASSSNDEQYF
>.|TRBV7-2|TRBJ2-7|.
TGTGCCAGCAGCCAGGAGAATCGGGTGAGGGAGCAGTACTTC
CASSQENRVREQYF